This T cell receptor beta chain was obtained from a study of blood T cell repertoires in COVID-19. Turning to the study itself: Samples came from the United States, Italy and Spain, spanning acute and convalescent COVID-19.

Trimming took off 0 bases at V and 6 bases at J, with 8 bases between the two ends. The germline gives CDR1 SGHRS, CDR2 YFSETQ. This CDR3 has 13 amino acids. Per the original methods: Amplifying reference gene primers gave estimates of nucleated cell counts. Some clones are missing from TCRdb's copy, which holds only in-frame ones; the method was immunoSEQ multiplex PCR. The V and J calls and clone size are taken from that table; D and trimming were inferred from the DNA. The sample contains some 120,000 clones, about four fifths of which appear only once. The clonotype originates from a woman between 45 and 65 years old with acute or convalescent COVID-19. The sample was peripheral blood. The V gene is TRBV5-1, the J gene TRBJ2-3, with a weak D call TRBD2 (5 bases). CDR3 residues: CASSLERGDTQYF. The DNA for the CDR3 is TGCGCCAGCAGCTTGGAGCGCGGGGATACGCAGTATTTT.